These 20 T cell receptor beta chains came from one sample sequenced in a study of PD-L1 blockade in urothelial cancer. Profiled with immunoSEQ multiplex PCR; TCRdb holds only in-frame clones, not every one. This sample has about 130,000 clones, with about 84% found just once. The time point denotes: peripheral blood 6 weeks after treatment start. This specimen was PBMCs, taken around atezolizumab (anti-PD-L1) treatment. These receptors were collected from a man between 45 and 60 years old with urothelial cancer.

The V and J genes are TRBV5-1 and TRBJ2-3; D perhaps matches TRBD2 (5 bases). Per germline, CDR1 SGHRS and CDR2 YFSETQ. This CDR3 is 15 amino acids long. V lost 4 bases to trimming and J lost 0 bases, with 12 bases between them. The CDR3 loop is CASSPNPGSTDTQYF. The CDR3 DNA follows: TGCGCCAGCAGCCCCAACCCGGGGAGCACAGATACGCAGTATTTT. The variable domain in full, with the rest retrieved from reference TRBV5-1 and TRBJ2-3, is KAGVTQTPRYLIKTRGQQVTLSCSPISGHRSVSWYQQTPGQGLQFLFEYFSETQRNKGNFPGRFSGRQFSNSRSEMNVSTLELGDSALYLCASSPNPGSTDTQYFGPGTRLTVL.

In its sample, this clone was seen once. The chain has TRBV28 and TRBJ2-7; possible D gene TRBD1, 6 bases. The germline CDR1 and CDR2 sequences are MDHEN and SYDVKM. Trimming took 2 bases from V and 0 from J, leaving 14 bases between them. The CDR3 consists of 16 residues. CDR3: CASSLDRTASSYEQYF. CDR3 DNA sequence: TGTGCCAGCAGTTTAGACAGGACGGCGTCCTCCTACGAGCAGTACTTC.

This chain joins TRBV7-9 and TRBJ1-1, with D maybe TRBD1 (6 bases). Germline lookup yields CDR1 SEHNR and CDR2 FQNEAQ (reference sequence). This CDR3 spans 13 amino acids. The V and J ends lost 5 bases and 1 base respectively, with 8 bases between them. The CDR3 DNA reads as TGTGCCAGCAGCCGGACAGAGAACACTGAAGCTTTCTTT. This codes for CASSRTENTEAFF.

The chain joins TRBV9 to TRBJ2-1, with 8 positions matching TRBD2. With 4 bases clipped from V and 2 bases from J, the junction kept 2 bases outside the gene matches. The CDR3 consists of 14 residues. Looked up from germline, CDR1 is SGDLS and CDR2 is YYNGEE. The CDR3 nucleotides read TGTGCCAGCAGCCCGACTAGCGCCTACAATGAGCAGTTCTTC. Amino acids: CASSPTSAYNEQFF. Full variable domain (remainder filled in from reference TRBV9 and TRBJ2-1): DSGVTQTPKHLITATGQRVTLRCSPRSGDLSVYWYQQSLDQGLQFLIQYYNGEERAKGNILERFSAQQFPDLHSELNLSSLELGDSALYFCASSPTSAYNEQFFGPGTRLTVL.

The chain couples TRBV11-2 to TRBJ2-7; 7 nucleotides line up with TRBD2. CDR1 is SGHAT and CDR2 is FQNNGV in the germline V gene. This CDR3 is built from 15 residues. The V segment lost 3 bases and the J segment 3 bases; nucleotides outside the gene matches: 8. Here the CDR3 reads CASSFALTSFYEQYF. DNA for the CDR3: TGTGCCAGCAGCTTCGCGTTGACTAGCTTCTACGAGCAGTACTTC.

This clone was counted a single time. The chain uses TRBV28 and TRBJ1-4; 9 nucleotides line up with TRBD1. CDR1 and CDR2 from the germline V gene are MDHEN and SYDVKM. This CDR3 comprises 15 residues. After removal of 4 bases from V and 8 bases from J, the junction contained 8 bases not matched to a gene. CDR3 coding DNA: TGTGCCAGCAGTTCAGGACAGGGGTCCCGCGAAAAACTGTTTTTT. Amino acid sequence: CASSSGQGSREKLFF.

The CDR3 DNA is TGTGCCAGCAGCCCCGGGACAGGGTTCGTCGAGCAGTACTTC. Amino acids: CASSPGTGFVEQYF. V is TRBV9 and J is TRBJ2-7; TRBD1 agrees at 9 bases. CDR1 and CDR2 (germline): SGDLS, YYNGEE. This CDR3 spans 14 amino acids. Unmatched junction bases numbered 8, after V lost 4 bases and J lost 6 bases.

This clone was picked up a small number of times. V usage is TRBV5-1 and J usage is TRBJ1-1, with 8 bases identical to TRBD1. The germline gives CDR1 SGHRS, CDR2 YFSETQ. The CDR3 runs 14 residues. With 4 bases clipped from V and 7 bases from J, the junction kept 9 bases outside the gene matches. CDR3 region: CASSPGGAFGEAFF. The DNA of the CDR3 is TGCGCCAGCAGCCCAGGGGGCGCGTTTGGTGAAGCTTTCTTT.

This rearrangement joins TRBV13 to TRBJ2-1; 12 nucleotides agree with TRBD2. The germline CDR1 and CDR2 sequences are PRHDT and FYEKMQ (reference sequence). CDR3 length equals 14 residues. The trim removed 5 bases at V and 9 bases at J, leaving 5 bases unmatched. The CDR3 spells CASSTGLAGSEQFF. In nucleotides, the CDR3 is TGTGCCAGCAGCACTGGACTAGCGGGAAGTGAGCAGTTCTTC.

The chain is built from TRBV2 and TRBJ2-5; D is ambiguous. V dropped 7 bases and J dropped 1 base, with 7 bases sitting between them. The CDR3 extends over 12 amino acids. CDR1 and CDR2 from the germline V gene are SNHLY and FYNNEI. The DNA of the CDR3 is TGTGCCAGCAATCAGGTCCAAGAGACCCAGTACTTC. Its protein product is CASNQVQETQYF.

The chain employs TRBV28 and TRBJ2-7; 14 bases are a match to TRBD2. The CDR3 is 16 residues long. From germline, CDR1 is MDHEN and CDR2 SYDVKM. J was trimmed by 7 bases and V by 5 bases; bases with no gene match: 10. CDR3 sequence reads: CASSDPGLAGEYEQYF. The CDR3, as DNA: TGTGCCAGCAGTGACCCGGGACTAGCGGGAGAATATGAGCAGTACTTC.

The chain is built from TRBV11-2 and TRBJ2-1; D not certain. Germline assignment: CDR1 SGHAT and CDR2 FQNNGV. Trimming took off 3 bases at V and 8 bases at J, with 5 bases between the two ends. CDR3 size: 11 residues. CDR3 DNA sequence: TGTGCCAGCAGCTTTTTAGATGAGCAGTTCTTC. It codes for CASSFLDEQFF.

The rearrangement links TRBV2 to TRBJ2-5, with TRBD2 matching 16 bases. Germline V gene lookup returns CDR1 SNHLY and CDR2 FYNNEI. The CDR3 extends over 16 amino acids. The ends lost 6 bases at V and 4 bases at J; junction bases unmatched: 5. CDR3 region: CASRPGLAGGVETQYF. CDR3 bases: TGTGCCAGCAGACCGGGACTAGCGGGAGGGGTAGAGACCCAGTACTTC.

This chain links TRBV15 with TRBJ1-5, with TRBD1 as a possible D gene (5 bases). In germline, CDR1 is LNHNV, CDR2 YYDKDF (reference sequence). Trimming took 0 bases from V and 10 from J, leaving 13 bases between them. The CDR3 spans 14 residues. The DNA of the CDR3 is TGTGCCACCAGCAGAGATCAGGGTGCGGAACCCCAGCATTTT. Its translation is CATSRDQGAEPQHF.

The chain uses TRBV5-1 and TRBJ2-3; the D is unclear. Trimming took 0 bases from V and 3 from J, leaving 11 bases between them. CDR1 is SGHRS, CDR2 YFSETQ, per germline. The CDR3 has 15 amino acids. CDR3 in amino acids: CASSLDAKTTDTQYF. The DNA of the CDR3 is TGCGCCAGCAGCTTGGATGCTAAAACGACAGATACGCAGTATTTT.

The chain couples TRBV15 to TRBJ1-5; D call uncertain. V shed 3 bases and J shed 0 bases, with 6 bases lying between them. Germline V gene data show CDR1 as LNHNV and CDR2 as YYDKDF (reference sequence). The CDR3 runs 14 residues. This CDR3 reads CATSSPLSNQPQHF. The CDR3 DNA follows: TGTGCCACCAGCAGCCCCCTTAGCAATCAGCCCCAGCATTTT.

This clone showed up just once. The chain couples TRBV29-1 to TRBJ2-3; 12 positions agree with TRBD2. There are 16 residues in the CDR3. J lost 2 bases, V lost 6 bases, and 9 bases had no gene match. Germline lookup yields CDR1 SQVTM and CDR2 ANQGSEA. The CDR3 reads CSVLPSSGRATDTQYF. The CDR3 DNA reads as TGCAGCGTCCTACCCTCTAGCGGGAGGGCCACAGATACGCAGTATTTT.

CDR3 residues: CASGLAKNIQYF. The CDR3 bases are TGTGCCAGCGGGCTAGCCAAAAACATTCAGTACTTC. The chain combines TRBV28 with TRBJ2-4; unclear D gene. The CDR3 has 12 amino acids. The V end was cut by 8 bases, the J end by 0 bases, with 5 bases between. The germline CDR1 and CDR2 sequences are MDHEN and SYDVKM.

There are a few counts of this clone. DNA for the CDR3: TGTGCCAGTACAAGGAGCGGGGGGAGTATGTCCGGGGAGCTGTTTTTT. Translated, it gives CASTRSGGSMSGELFF. This chain links TRBV19 with TRBJ2-2; TRBD2 aligns across 9 bases. V lost 7 bases, J lost 6 bases, and 12 bases stayed unmatched. This CDR3 comprises 16 residues. CDR1 is LNHDA and CDR2 is SQIVND in the germline V gene (reference sequence).

As concerns this clone: Other DNA sequences in the same sample also yield this CDR3. V gene TRBV4-1 combines with J gene TRBJ2-5; 8 bases map to TRBD2. V gave up 0 bases and J gave up 4 bases; unmatched junction bases: 1. The CDR3 is made up of 14 amino acids. Germline values: CDR1 MGHRA, CDR2 YSYEKL. The CDR3 loop reads CASSQDGLAETQYF. DNA for the CDR3: TGCGCCAGCAGCCAAGACGGACTAGCAGAGACCCAGTACTTC.